The present T cell receptor (beta chain) was sequenced within a study of vaccination and CD4 T cells after COVID-19. An Oncomine TCR Beta short-read assay was used to sequence the DNA from cultured CD4+ T cells. TCRdb reprocessed the PCR reads via MiXCR and lists one record per CDR3 protein. The sample holds around 13,000 distinct CDR3 sequences, 20% to 25% seen once. The table lists this clonotype with a few counts. Its specificity is not known. The CDR3 is made up of 15 amino acids. Between the trimmed V and J ends, which lost 4 bases and 2 bases, there was a span of 14 bases. Germline V lookup: CDR1 MNHEY, CDR2 SVGEGT. Treatment defined: roughly 10-day PBMC culture with coronavirus spike peptide pools or control peptides (ViraFEST assay).

The TCR sequence derives from a human donor with COVID-19. V and J are TRBV6-2 or TRBV6-3 and TRBJ1-2; D is perhaps TRBD1 (6 bases). The sample taken for sequencing was cultured CD4+ T cells from blood. The CDR3 nucleotides read TGTGCCAGCAGTTTGGACAGCAGAGGCAACTATGGCTACACCTTC. Its protein product is CASSLDSRGNYGYTF.